This record covers a single T cell receptor beta chain. Its antigen is unidentified. The CDR3 contains 15 residues. Germline V gene sequence: CDR1 WSHSY, CDR2 SAAADI. Germline trimming cut 3 bases from V and 6 bases from J; bases unmatched to any gene: 8. The data originate from a study of STAT3 mutations in large granular lymphocyte leukemia. Profiled with immunoSEQ multiplex PCR; TCRdb holds only in-frame clones, not every one. The sample carries more than 4,000 clones, approximately 50% recorded once. General study findings and limits: Every T-cell large granular lymphocyte leukemia patient had at least one immunodominant TCR beta clonotype.

The sample was peripheral blood mononuclear cells. The receptor's source is a male patient aged 45-60 years with T-cell large granular lymphocyte leukemia. Some clones in this sample may be carry-over from other donors' samples. This chain joins TRBV10-2 and TRBJ1-2, with TRBD1 matching 9 bases. DNA for the CDR3: TGCGCCAGCAGTGATTCAGACAGGGGGATAGATGGCTACACCTTC. Its translation is CASSDSDRGIDGYTF.